The 24 T cell receptor beta chains presented below share a single source sample, sequenced in a study of CD8 T cells in Susac syndrome. An amount of RNA that ranged from roughly 0.45 to 1 ug was reverse transcribed with random hexamers. One entry per CDR3 protein results from TCRdb running MiXCR on the immunoSEQ multiplex PCR reads. The table lists over 95,000 distinct CDR3 sequences, just under 95% of them singletons. Specimen: CD8+ T cells from PBMCs. The receptors here all came from a human donor in good health.

The gene calls are TRBV7-9 and TRBJ2-7, with 8 positions matching TRBD2. The CDR3 length is 17 residues. The ends lost 5 bases at V and 2 bases at J; junction bases unmatched: 14. CDR1 and CDR2 (germline): SEHNR, FQNEAQ (reference sequence). The DNA for the CDR3 is TGTGCCAGCAGCCAGAGAGGGGGGCTAGCGGGTACCTACGAGCAGTACTTC. Translating it yields CASSQRGGLAGTYEQYF.

The chain combines TRBV7-2 with TRBJ2-1; D possibly corresponds to TRBD1 (6 bases). CDR3 length: 15 amino acids. Germline lookup yields CDR1 SGHTA and CDR2 FQGNSA. V dropped 3 bases and J dropped 6 bases, with 15 bases sitting between them. CDR3 amino acids: CASSFRTDRFNEQFF. The CDR3 DNA follows: TGTGCCAGCAGCTTTCGGACAGACCGTTTCAATGAGCAGTTCTTC.

The chain couples TRBV18 to TRBJ1-4, with 9 nucleotides matching TRBD1. Germline trimming cut 6 bases from V and 7 bases from J; bases unmatched to any gene: 9. Germline V gives CDR1 KGHSH, CDR2 LQKENI. CDR3 size: 15 residues. DNA of the CDR3: TGTGCCAGCTCGCGAACCGGGACAGGGAGTGAAAAACTGTTTTTT. This translates into CASSRTGTGSEKLFF.

The rearrangement uses TRBV5-1 and TRBJ2-1; D could derive from TRBD1 or TRBD2 (5 bases each). V dropped 4 bases and J dropped 12 bases, with 20 bases sitting between them. Germline CDR1 is SGHRS and CDR2 is YFSETQ. CDR3 length equals 14 residues. CDR3 sequence reads: CASSEEELGVRQFF. The CDR3 DNA reads TGCGCCAGCAGCGAGGAGGAACTGGGGGTTCGGCAGTTCTTC.

The chain carries TRBV5-4 and TRBJ2-1; D is uncertain. Trimming shortened V by 0 bases and J by 0 bases, and 10 bases separated the two germline ends. Germline CDR1 is SGHNT and CDR2 is YYREEE (reference sequence). The CDR3 loop spans 16 amino acids. CDR3 sequence: CASSLAFQSSYNEQFF. The CDR3 nucleotides read TGTGCCAGCAGCTTGGCTTTCCAAAGCTCCTACAATGAGCAGTTCTTC.

V is TRBV5-4 and J is TRBJ2-7; TRBD1 agrees at 7 bases. Germline V gene data show CDR1 as SGHNT and CDR2 as YYREEE (reference sequence). The V segment lost 7 bases and the J segment 3 bases; nucleotides outside the gene matches: 10. This CDR3 has 14 amino acids. The chain's CDR3 is CASGFKDRNYEQYF. CDR3 sequence (DNA): TGTGCCAGCGGGTTCAAGGACAGGAACTACGAGCAGTACTTC.

The V call is TRBV27, the J call TRBJ2-5; D uncertain. The CDR3 has 14 amino acids. Trimming removed 1 base at V and 1 base at J, with 7 bases between. Per germline, CDR1 MNHEY and CDR2 SMNVEV (reference sequence). CDR3 amino acids: CASSLWAGQETQYF. The CDR3, as DNA: TGTGCCAGCAGTTTATGGGCTGGCCAAGAGACCCAGTACTTC.

CDR3 sequence (DNA): TGCAGTGCTAGAGACTTAGCGGGAGCAGATACGCAGTATTTT. Its protein is CSARDLAGADTQYF. The chain joins TRBV20-1 to TRBJ2-3; 9 nucleotides agree with TRBD2. Germline lookup yields CDR1 DFQATT and CDR2 SNEGSKA (reference sequence). J was trimmed by 4 bases and V by 0 bases; bases with no gene match: 2. The CDR3 consists of 14 residues.

The rearrangement uses TRBV29-1 and TRBJ1-2; the D gene is possibly TRBD1 (5 bases). Germline V gene data show CDR1 as SQVTM and CDR2 as ANQGSEA. The CDR3 is made up of 11 amino acids. The ends were cut back, 6 bases at V and 8 bases at J, with 13 bases in the middle. CDR3 amino acids: CSVVGVGGYTF. The CDR3 DNA sequence: TGCAGCGTCGTGGGGGTTGGGGGCTACACCTTC.

The chain employs TRBV6-5 and TRBJ2-7, with D perhaps matching TRBD2 (5 bases). This CDR3 region has 14 residues. Trimming removed 2 bases at V and 5 bases at J, with 13 bases between. In germline, CDR1 is MNHEY, CDR2 SVGAGI. CDR3 DNA: TGTGCCAGCAGTTACGACGGGGTCGGAGACGAGCAGTACTTC. This sequence encodes CASSYDGVGDEQYF.

This clonotype showed up just once. The chain couples TRBV5-4 to TRBJ2-1; D might be TRBD1 (7 bases). V dropped 3 bases and J dropped 3 bases, with 16 bases sitting between them. Germline V lookup: CDR1 SGHNT, CDR2 YYREEE (reference sequence). The CDR3 has 16 residues. CDR3 in amino acids: CASSSPAGGIYNEQFF. Here the CDR3 DNA reads TGTGCCAGCAGCTCCCCAGCAGGGGGGATCTACAATGAGCAGTTCTTC.

The chain joins TRBV2 to TRBJ1-1; 8 positions agree with TRBD1. After removal of 4 bases from V and 5 bases from J, the junction contained 3 bases not matched to a gene. Looked up from germline, CDR1 is SNHLY and CDR2 is FYNNEI. CDR3 length: 13 residues. This chain's CDR3 is CASSVDRETEAFF. The CDR3 bases are TGTGCCAGCAGTGTGGACAGGGAGACTGAAGCTTTCTTT.

The chain has TRBV6-2 or TRBV6-3 and TRBJ1-2; 7 bases are shared with TRBD1. The CDR3 length is 15 residues. The germline gives CDR1 MNHEY, CDR2 SVGEGT. V lost 7 bases to trimming and J lost 6 bases; unmatched junction nucleotides: 14. The CDR3 DNA reads as TGTGCCAGCAACAACGAGAGACAGGGCTGGCATGGCTACACCTTC. This codes for CASNNERQGWHGYTF.

This clonotype was detected only a few times. This rearrangement joins TRBV5-1 to TRBJ2-7; the D gene is possibly TRBD2 (5 bases). The V and J ends lost 8 bases and 0 bases respectively, with 12 bases between them. Germline V lookup: CDR1 SGHRS, CDR2 YFSETQ. This CDR3 region has 13 residues. CDR3 coding DNA: TGCGCCAGTAGTAGCGTTACCTCCTACGAGCAGTACTTC. As protein: CASSSVTSYEQYF.

J is TRBJ1-1 and V is TRBV14; no reliable D call. Trimming shortened V by 3 bases and J by 3 bases, and 14 bases separated the two germline ends. This CDR3 is built from 15 residues. Germline CDR1 and CDR2: SGHDN and FVKESK. Here the CDR3 reads CASSHLSSRDTEAFF. CDR3 coding DNA: TGTGCCAGCAGCCACTTAAGTTCGAGGGACACTGAAGCTTTCTTT.

Comment on this clonotype: At one boundary the junction diverges from the germline segment, which might be a read error. V is TRBV2 and J is TRBJ1-1; D is ambiguous. The V gene's germline CDR1 is SNHLY and CDR2 FYNNEI. This CDR3 is 13 amino acids long. CDR3 residues: CASSEAGSTEALF. For the CDR3, the DNA is TGTGCCAGCAGTGAAGCGGGCAGTACTGAAGCTCTCTTT.

J is TRBJ2-7 and V is TRBV29-1, with D perhaps matching TRBD2 (5 bases). From germline, CDR1 is SQVTM and CDR2 ANQGSEA. The germline V and J ends were trimmed by 1 base and 3 bases, with 7 bases remaining between them. This CDR3 spans 12 amino acids. The CDR3 DNA reads as TGCAGCGTTGAAGGCCGGGGCTACGAGCAGTACTTC. It codes for CSVEGRGYEQYF.

The CDR3 here is CASRLAVYEQYF. The CDR3 coding sequence is TGTGCCTCTCGACTAGCGGTTTACGAGCAGTACTTC. The chain carries TRBV12-3 or TRBV12-4 and TRBJ2-7, with 9 bases that match TRBD2. This CDR3 has 12 amino acids. Trimming at V came to 11 bases and at J to 4 bases, leaving 6 bases not matched to a gene.

The chain uses TRBV5-1 and TRBJ2-7; weak D call: TRBD1 (6 bases). Between the trimmed V and J ends, which lost 1 base and 3 bases, there was a span of 11 bases. Germline-derived CDR1 and CDR2 are SGHRS and YFSETQ. The CDR3 consists of 14 residues. The CDR3 DNA reads TGCGCCAGCAGCTTGCGGACAGATGGCTACGAGCAGTACTTC. Translation gives CASSLRTDGYEQYF.

V usage is TRBV7-8 and J usage is TRBJ2-1, with 7 nucleotides matching TRBD2. The length of the CDR3 is 14 residues. The J segment lost 8 bases and the V segment lost 2 bases, leaving 6 bases of the junction unmatched. From germline, CDR1 is SGHVS and CDR2 FQNEAQ. CDR3 in amino acids: CASSLITSADEQFF. In DNA, the CDR3 is TGTGCCAGCAGCTTAATCACTAGCGCTGATGAGCAGTTCTTC.

The chain joins TRBV7-3 to TRBJ2-2; D unresolved. There are 15 residues in the CDR3. Trimming shortened V by 2 bases and J by 6 bases, and 13 bases separated the two germline ends. Per the germline V gene, CDR1 is SGHTA and CDR2 is FQGTGA. CDR3 in amino acids: CASSLGGERSGELFF. The DNA for the CDR3 is TGTGCCAGCAGCTTAGGCGGAGAAAGATCCGGGGAGCTGTTTTTT.

This clonotype has a single count. The chain links TRBV12-3 or TRBV12-4 to TRBJ1-5; 9 bases align to TRBD1. This CDR3 is built from 15 residues. V was clipped by 6 bases and J by 2 bases; unmatched bases: 5. The CDR3 coding sequence is TGTGCCAGCAGACGACAGGGGGGGCGCAATCAGCCCCAGCATTTT. It specifies CASRRQGGRNQPQHF.

This chain uses TRBV6-1 with TRBJ2-3; the match to TRBD1 covers 9 bases. The CDR3 extends over 16 amino acids. Germline values: CDR1 MNHNS, CDR2 SASEGT. Trimming cost V 5 bases and J 2 bases; bases outside gene matches: 8. The CDR3 DNA follows: TGTGCCAGCAGTCTAACGGGGACAGGGATCACAGATACGCAGTATTTT. Translated, it gives CASSLTGTGITDTQYF.

The CDR3 reads CASSVAPAQANEQFF. In nucleotides, the CDR3 is TGTGCCAGCAGCGTGGCACCTGCACAAGCCAATGAGCAGTTCTTC. The chain is built from TRBV9 and TRBJ2-1; D remains unclear. Trimming took 2 bases from V and 6 from J, leaving 15 bases between them. CDR1 and CDR2 from the germline V gene are SGDLS and YYNGEE. The CDR3 is 15 amino acids.